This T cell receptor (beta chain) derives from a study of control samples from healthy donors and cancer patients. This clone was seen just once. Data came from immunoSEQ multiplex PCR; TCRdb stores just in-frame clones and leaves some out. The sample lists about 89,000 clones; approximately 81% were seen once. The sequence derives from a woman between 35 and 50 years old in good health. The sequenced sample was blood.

The CDR3 nucleotides are TGTGCCAGCAGTTCCCGGGGGGGTATTATGACTGAAGCTTTCTTT. The encoded protein is CASSSRGGIMTEAFF. The chain joins TRBV6-2 or TRBV6-3 to TRBJ1-1; weak D call: TRBD1 (5 bases). CDR3 length: 15 residues. The germline gives CDR1 MNHEY, CDR2 SVGEGT. Trimming stripped 4 bases from V and 5 bases from J, with 17 bases between.